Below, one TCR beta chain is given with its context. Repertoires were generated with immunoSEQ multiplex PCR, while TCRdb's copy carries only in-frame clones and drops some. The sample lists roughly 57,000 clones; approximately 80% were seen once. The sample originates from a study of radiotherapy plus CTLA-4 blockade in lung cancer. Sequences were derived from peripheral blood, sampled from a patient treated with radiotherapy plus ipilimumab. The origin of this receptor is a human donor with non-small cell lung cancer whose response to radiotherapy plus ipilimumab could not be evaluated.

The CDR3 DNA sequence: TGTGCCAGCAGTGTTGGGACTCCCGGGGAGCTGTTTTTT. The encoded protein is CASSVGTPGELFF. The chain is built from TRBV2 and TRBJ2-2, with D possibly matching TRBD2 (6 bases). CDR3 length equals 13 residues. Looked up from germline, CDR1 is SNHLY and CDR2 is FYNNEI. Trimming took 4 bases from V and 6 from J, leaving 9 bases between them.